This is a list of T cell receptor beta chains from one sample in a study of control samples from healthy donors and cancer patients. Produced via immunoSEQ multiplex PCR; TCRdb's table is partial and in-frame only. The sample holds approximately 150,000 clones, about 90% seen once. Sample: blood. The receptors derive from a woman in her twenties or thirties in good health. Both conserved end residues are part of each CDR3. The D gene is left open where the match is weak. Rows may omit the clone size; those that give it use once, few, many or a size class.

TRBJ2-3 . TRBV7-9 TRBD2 TGTGCCAGCCTTAGCGGGAGTGGTTGGTATTTT CASLSGSGWYF
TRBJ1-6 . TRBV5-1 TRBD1 TGCGCCAGCAGCTCGCAACAGGGGGGTTATGGTAATTCACCCCTCCACTTT CASSSQQGGYGNSPLHF
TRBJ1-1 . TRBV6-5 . TGTGCCAGCAGTTTCGGGATGAACACTGAAGCTTTCTTT CASSFGMNTEAFF
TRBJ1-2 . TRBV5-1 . TGCGCCAGCAGCTTGTGGACCGGGGCTCTCGCCGATGGCTACACCTTC CASSLWTGALADGYTF
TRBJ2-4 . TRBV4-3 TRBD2 TGCGCCAGCAGCCAGACTAGCGGGTCTCTAAACATTCAGTACTTC CASSQTSGSLNIQYF
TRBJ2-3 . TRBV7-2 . TGTGCCAGCAGCTTAGCGATAAGGGACGCAGATACGCAGTATTTT CASSLAIRDADTQYF
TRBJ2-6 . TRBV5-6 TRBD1 TGTGCCAGCAGGGGGACAGGGATGAGCTCTGGGGCCAACGTCCTGACTTTC CASRGTGMSSGANVLTF
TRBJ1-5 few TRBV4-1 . TGCGCCAGCAGCCAGGTTCTCGGGAATCAGCCCCAGCATTTT CASSQVLGNQPQHF
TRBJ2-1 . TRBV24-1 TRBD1 TGTGCCACCAGTGATACACAGGGGGGAAGGGAGCAGTTCTTC CATSDTQGGREQFF
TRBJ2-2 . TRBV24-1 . TGTGCCACCAGTCCCCTCGGAGGGGTCGGGGAGCTGTTTTTT CATSPLGGVGELFF
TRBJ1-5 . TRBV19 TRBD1 TGTGCCAGTAGTGTTGGGACAGGGGGCAGACAGCCCCAGCATTTT CASSVGTGGRQPQHF
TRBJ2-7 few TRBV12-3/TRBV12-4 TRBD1 TGTGCCAGCAGTTCGGGACAGGGTTACGAGCAGTACTTC CASSSGQGYEQYF
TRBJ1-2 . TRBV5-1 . TGCGCCAGCAGCTTGTCCGGACCAGGGTCCGGGGATGGCTACACCTTC CASSLSGPGSGDGYTF
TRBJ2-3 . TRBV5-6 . TGTGCCAGCAGCCTCCCTCTATCCACAGATACGCAGTATTTT CASSLPLSTDTQYF
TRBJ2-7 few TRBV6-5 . TGTGCCAGCAGTTACTCTCGACTAGGGGCGAAGCAGTACTTC CASSYSRLGAKQYF
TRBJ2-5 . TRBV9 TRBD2 TGTGCCAGCAGCGTAGGAATAGCGGGTATTGGGCAAGAGACCCAGTACTTC CASSVGIAGIGQETQYF
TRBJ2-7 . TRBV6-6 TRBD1 TGTGCCAGCAGTGGACAGGGGAAGGACGAGCAGTACTTC CASSGQGKDEQYF
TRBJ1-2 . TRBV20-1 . TGCAGTGCTAGCGACTATGGCTACACCTTC CSASDYGYTF